These 17 T cell receptor beta chains were all obtained from the same sample, sequenced in a study of blood T cells in healthy people across ages. Next came a second PCR, run for about 6 to 11 cycles, which used a sample-barcoded 5' primer along with a J-beta primer mix. Each CDR3 protein gets one entry after TCRdb re-called the 5' RACE reads with MiXCR. The table includes more than 1 million distinct CDR3 sequences, 45% detected once. The source material was blood. These receptors were taken from a woman in her fifties or sixties in good health.

This clonotype came up a few times. This sequence joins TRBV6-6 and TRBJ1-2, with D hard to call. V was trimmed by 0 bases and J by 0 bases, leaving 5 bases between them. The germline V gene encodes CDR1 MNHNY and CDR2 SVGAGI (reference sequence). The CDR3 loop spans 14 amino acids. The CDR3 loop reads CASSYSSPNYGYTF. The CDR3 DNA follows: TGTGCCAGCAGTTACTCATCCCCTAACTATGGCTACACCTTC.

The chain recombines TRBV10-3 with TRBJ1-2, with D possibly being TRBD1 (5 bases). Germline V gene data show CDR1 as ENHRY and CDR2 as SYGVKD. Between the trimmed V and J ends, which lost 0 bases and 4 bases, there was a span of 12 bases. The CDR3 extends over 15 amino acids. CDR3 sequence (DNA): TGTGCCATCAGTGAGTCGAGTACAGGCGTCTATGGCTACACCTTC. It specifies CAISESSTGVYGYTF.

This chain uses TRBV6-5 with TRBJ2-3; TRBD2 matches 10 bases. The CDR3 loop spans 14 amino acids. V lost 9 bases to trimming and J lost 8 bases; unmatched junction nucleotides: 11. CDR1 is MNHEY, CDR2 SVGAGI, per germline. For the CDR3, the DNA is TGTGCCAGTATTCCGGGACTAGCGTGGGGTACGCAGTATTTT. As protein: CASIPGLAWGTQYF.

This clonotype was seen a single time. The rearrangement links TRBV3-1 to TRBJ2-7, with a possible D match to TRBD1 (5 bases). The DNA end favors TRBJ2-5, so the J call may be wrong. The CDR3 contains 15 residues. Per the germline V gene, CDR1 is LGHDT and CDR2 is YNNKEL (reference sequence). DNA of the CDR3: TGTGCCAGCAGCCAAGGCAACAGGCTCCGGGAGACCCAGTACTTC. It translates to CASSQGNRLRETQYF.

This clonotype was found a few times. The chain uses TRBV5-1 and TRBJ2-7; 9 nucleotides line up with TRBD1. The ends lost 5 bases at V and 4 bases at J; junction bases unmatched: 7. CDR3 length: 14 residues. Per the germline V gene, CDR1 is SGHRS and CDR2 is YFSETQ. In DNA form, the CDR3 reads TGCGCCAGCAGAAGGACGGGACAGGGTTACGAGCAGTACTTC. Protein product: CASRRTGQGYEQYF. Complete variable domain (other parts from reference TRBV5-1 and TRBJ2-7): KAGVTQTPRYLIKTRGQQVTLSCSPISGHRSVSWYQQTPGQGLQFLFEYFSETQRNKGNFPGRFSGRQFSNSRSEMNVSTLELGDSALYLCASRRTGQGYEQYFGPGTRLTVT.

In this sample, this clonotype turned up once. The genes are TRBV6-1 and TRBJ2-1, with D possibly matching TRBD2 (7 bases). The CDR3 totals 13 residues. Trimming pared 7 bases from V and 8 bases from J, leaving 15 bases between. Germline assignment: CDR1 MNHNS and CDR2 SASEGT. Written as DNA, the CDR3 is TGTGCCAGCAAGGGGGGGTCGCGTTATGAGCAGTTCTTC. It encodes CASKGGSRYEQFF.

This clonotype was recorded only once. V and J are TRBV10-3 and TRBJ2-7; D gene uncertain. Germline values: CDR1 ENHRY, CDR2 SYGVKD. CDR3 length: 13 amino acids. V lost 5 bases and J lost 0, with 8 bases in between. The CDR3 region has the DNA TGTGCCATCAGTTACGAGAGCTCCTACGAGCAGTACTTC. It specifies CAISYESSYEQYF.

This clonotype has just a few counts. The rearrangement joins TRBV28 to TRBJ2-6, with a tentative D call TRBD1 (6 bases). Per germline, CDR1 MDHEN and CDR2 SYDVKM. V was shortened by 10 bases and J by 10 bases, with 14 bases between the two germline ends. The CDR3 length is 12 residues. CDR3 DNA: TGTGCCACCCAGGACAGAGATAACGTCCTGACTTTC. Encoded protein: CATQDRDNVLTF.

The V gene is TRBV7-9, the J gene TRBJ2-1; D tentatively fits TRBD1 or TRBD2 (6 bases each). The CDR3 loop spans 13 amino acids. Germline values: CDR1 SEHNR, CDR2 FQNEAQ (reference sequence). The V end was cut by 5 bases, the J end by 5 bases, with 10 bases between. The CDR3 is CASSGGLNNEQFF. The CDR3 DNA follows: TGTGCCAGCAGCGGGGGGCTAAACAATGAGCAGTTCTTC.

This sequence joins TRBV18 and TRBJ1-5; no firm D call. CDR1 is KGHSH and CDR2 is LQKENI in the germline V gene. Between the trimmed V and J ends, which lost 4 bases and 3 bases, there was a span of 7 bases. The CDR3 loop spans 13 amino acids. CDR3 region: CASSQKDNQPQHF. Here the CDR3 DNA reads TGTGCCAGCTCACAGAAGGACAATCAGCCCCAGCATTTT.

This clonotype has just a few counts. CDR3 protein: CASSLRTGGDPEGKTQYF. The CDR3 bases are TGTGCCAGCAGCCTGAGGACAGGGGGCGACCCAGAGGGGAAGACCCAGTACTTC. The chain couples TRBV3-1 to TRBJ2-5; 11 positions agree with TRBD1. Germline lookup yields CDR1 LGHDT and CDR2 YNNKEL (reference sequence). Losses at the gene ends were 4 bases for V and 6 bases for J; bases not matched to a gene: 16. The CDR3 is 18 residues long.

About this clonotype itself: Just one base apart from a much larger clone, this may be a read error. The genes are TRBV20-1 and TRBJ2-4; D ambiguous. The J call is in doubt because the DNA end fits TRBJ2-5 better. The germline gives CDR1 DFQATT, CDR2 SNEGSKA (reference sequence). This CDR3 region has 12 residues. The CDR3 protein is CSAPDGQETQYF. The CDR3 coding sequence is TGCAGTGCCCCGGACGGTCAAGAGACCCAGTACTTC.

This chain links TRBV7-9 with TRBJ1-1; D not certain. V lost 5 bases and J lost 0, with 16 bases in between. CDR1 and CDR2 (germline): SEHNR, FQNEAQ (reference sequence). The CDR3 has 16 residues. CDR3 DNA: TGTGCCAGCAGCGTGCGTGGAGCATCCATGAACACTGAAGCTTTCTTT. Protein sequence: CASSVRGASMNTEAFF. Based on the CDR3 plus reference TRBV7-9 and TRBJ1-1, the full variable domain is DTGVSQNPRHKITKRGQNVTFRCDPISEHNRLYWYRQTLGQGPEFLTYFQNEAQLEKSRLLSDRFSAERPKGSFSTLEIQRTEQGDSAMYLCASSVRGASMNTEAFFGQGTRLTVV.

The CDR3 is CASSHRGTNEKLFF. The CDR3 nucleotides are TGTGCCAGCAGCCACAGGGGAACTAATGAAAAACTGTTTTTT. The V gene is TRBV7-2, the J gene TRBJ1-4, with 7 nucleotides matching TRBD1. Germline lookup yields CDR1 SGHTA and CDR2 FQGNSA. This CDR3 contains 14 residues. V lost 5 bases to trimming and J lost 1 base; unmatched junction nucleotides: 1.

The CDR3 nucleotides read TGTGCCAGCAGCCAAACCGGGACTACATACGAGCAGTACTTC. Its protein is CASSQTGTTYEQYF. V is TRBV11-1 and J is TRBJ2-4, with TRBD2 matching over 7 bases. The DNA end lines up better with TRBJ2-7; the J call may be wrong. The CDR3 consists of 14 residues. Germline lookup yields CDR1 SGHAT and CDR2 FQDESV (reference sequence).

This clonotype has a count of ten or more. J is TRBJ2-3 and V is TRBV6-6, with D perhaps TRBD2 (7 bases). V was cut by 5 bases and J by 4 bases, with 10 bases left in between. The CDR3 loop spans 13 amino acids. CDR1 is MNHNY, CDR2 SVGAGI, per germline (reference sequence). The CDR3 DNA follows: TGTGCCAGCAGTCACGGGGGGCCAGATACGCAGTATTTT. Translating it yields CASSHGGPDTQYF.

This clonotype was observed a few times. The chain employs TRBV29-1 and TRBJ1-1; the D gene is possibly TRBD1 (5 bases). Deletions cut 4 bases from V and 5 bases from J, with 11 bases between. This CDR3 contains 12 residues. Germline V gene data show CDR1 as SQVTM and CDR2 as ANQGSEA. CDR3 residues: CSVVTKGTEAFF. CDR3 coding DNA: TGCAGCGTTGTAACAAAGGGGACTGAAGCTTTCTTT.